This passage covers 12 T cell receptor beta chains from one sample sequenced in a study of T-cell memory formation after mild COVID-19 (dated by TCRdb to about 2021). Libraries came from 5' RACE. This sample was sequenced with an Illumina NovaSeq 6000. TCRdb redid the processing of the public reads, applying fastp at Q25 and MiXCR, and retained in-frame beta chains. Rows are combined by CDR3 protein, so each entry shows the most common genes and DNA. Present in this sample are more than 200,000 distinct CDR3 sequences, less than 20% of which were seen just once. Roughly 3.6% of the sample belongs to the ten largest clones. Sequencing was done on a sample of PBMCs or a T cell subset sorted from them (not recorded which). These receptors all come from a man aged 18 to 30 who had mild COVID-19 (a few samples of this study predate the infection). The sample titles of this study are shuffled in the database, so cell type and time point are left out; the donor was told from shared clones.

This clonotype was observed a few times. V usage is TRBV24-1 and J usage is TRBJ2-3; perhaps TRBD1 as D (6 bases). The CDR3 spans 13 residues. In germline, CDR1 is KGHDR, CDR2 SFDVKD. V was trimmed by 4 bases and J by 4 bases, leaving 8 bases between them. The CDR3 sequence: CATSEQGADTQYF. In DNA, the CDR3 is TGTGCCACCAGTGAACAGGGTGCAGATACGCAGTATTTT.

This clonotype has a handful of counts. The genes are TRBV7-8 and TRBJ1-5; a weak D match, TRBD1 (5 bases). CDR3 length: 14 amino acids. Germline CDR1 is SGHVS and CDR2 is FQNEAQ. Trimming stripped 0 bases from V and 5 bases from J, with 8 bases between. This chain's CDR3 is CASSLALGDQPQHF. CDR3 DNA sequence: TGTGCCAGCAGCTTAGCGCTAGGGGATCAGCCCCAGCATTTT.

The J gene is TRBJ2-3, the V gene TRBV28; no clear D. The CDR3 consists of 16 residues. The ends were cut back, 4 bases at V and 6 bases at J, with 20 bases in the middle. In germline, CDR1 is MDHEN, CDR2 SYDVKM. CDR3 in amino acids: CASSSVVQPSRDTQYF. The CDR3 bases are TGTGCCAGCAGTTCCGTAGTTCAGCCTAGTAGGGATACGCAGTATTTT.

The table lists this clonotype with many counts. The CDR3: CASSLGQATDTQYF. CDR3 DNA sequence: TGCGCCAGCAGCTTGGGACAGGCCACAGATACGCAGTATTTT. The chain carries TRBV5-1 and TRBJ2-3, with D tentatively TRBD1 (6 bases). Trimming took 0 bases from V and 2 from J, leaving 7 bases between them. The CDR3 totals 14 residues. Per the germline V gene, CDR1 is SGHRS and CDR2 is YFSETQ. Variable domain in full (rest from reference TRBV5-1 and TRBJ2-3): KAGVTQTPRYLIKTRGQQVTLSCSPISGHRSVSWYQQTPGQGLQFLFEYFSETQRNKGNFPGRFSGRQFSNSRSEMNVSTLELGDSALYLCASSLGQATDTQYFGPGTRLTVL.

The chain has TRBV20-1 and TRBJ1-2; TRBD1 might be the D (5 bases). Per the germline V gene, CDR1 is DFQATT and CDR2 is SNEGSKA (reference sequence). The CDR3 runs to 13 residues. V was shortened by 0 bases and J by 3 bases, with 8 bases between the two germline ends. The CDR3 DNA sequence: TGCAGTGCTAGAGACAGGGTGGACTATGGCTACACCTTC. This encodes CSARDRVDYGYTF.

This clonotype appeared a few times. The chain is built from TRBV20-1 and TRBJ2-1; D possibly corresponds to TRBD1 (6 bases). This CDR3 has 13 amino acids. The ends were cut back, 6 bases at V and 3 bases at J, with 12 bases in the middle. The V gene's germline CDR1 is DFQATT and CDR2 SNEGSKA (reference sequence). CDR3 amino acids: CSAPGQLYNEQFF. In nucleotides, the CDR3 is TGCAGTGCACCGGGACAACTCTACAATGAGCAGTTCTTC.

The chain employs TRBV9 and TRBJ2-5, with 7 bases aligning to TRBD2. The V gene's germline CDR1 is SGDLS and CDR2 YYNGEE. The J segment lost 1 base and the V segment lost 5 bases, leaving 8 bases of the junction unmatched. CDR3 size: 15 residues. CDR3 coding DNA: TGTGCCAGCAGTGGAGCGGGGACCTTCCAAGAGACCCAGTACTTC. Protein product: CASSGAGTFQETQYF.

This clonotype was seen only a few times. The chain carries TRBV20-1 and TRBJ2-3; 8 bases line up with TRBD2. V gave up 6 bases and J gave up 2 bases; unmatched junction bases: 7. CDR3 length: 14 residues. Per the germline V gene, CDR1 is DFQATT and CDR2 is SNEGSKA (reference sequence). This CDR3 is CSAFAGGATDTQYF. For the CDR3, the DNA is TGCAGTGCCTTCGCCGGGGGGGCCACAGATACGCAGTATTTT.

The CDR3 here is CASSSGTSGFQETQYF. CDR3 sequence (DNA): TGTGCCAGCAGCTCGGGGACTAGCGGTTTTCAAGAGACCCAGTACTTC. The genes are TRBV7-6 and TRBJ2-5; 11 nucleotides agree with TRBD2. Germline lookup yields CDR1 SGHVS and CDR2 FNYEAQ. This CDR3 contains 16 residues. J lost 2 bases, V lost 4 bases, and 6 bases had no gene match. Based on the CDR3 plus reference TRBV7-6 and TRBJ2-5, the full variable domain is GAGVSQSPRYKVTKRGQDVALRCDPISGHVSLYWYRQALGQGPEFLTYFNYEAQQDKSGLPNDRFSAERPEGSISTLTIQRTEQRDSAMYRCASSSGTSGFQETQYFGPGTRLLVL.

In its sample, this clonotype was seen a few times. The V call is TRBV7-3, the J call TRBJ2-2, with D possibly matching TRBD1 (6 bases). Germline CDR1 SGHTA, CDR2 FQGTGA. Between the trimmed V and J ends, which lost 8 bases and 5 bases, there was a span of 15 bases. This CDR3 comprises 14 residues. CDR3: CASGSDSNTGELFF. The CDR3 bases are TGTGCCAGCGGATCGGACAGTAATACCGGGGAGCTGTTTTTT. The whole variable domain, remainder taken from reference TRBV7-3 and TRBJ2-2, is GAGVSQTPSNKVTEKGKYVELRCDPISGHTALYWYRQSLGQGPEFLIYFQGTGAADDSGLPNDRFFAVRPEGSVSTLKIQRTERGDSAVYLCASGSDSNTGELFFGEGSRLTVL.

The chain carries TRBV27 and TRBJ1-5, with D possibly matching TRBD1 (6 bases). Trimming removed 3 bases from V and 7 bases from J, with 13 bases in between. The CDR3 consists of 14 residues. The germline V gene encodes CDR1 MNHEY and CDR2 SMNVEV (reference sequence). CDR3 DNA: TGTGCCAGCAGTTTCACAGGGTACGGCCAGCCCCAGCATTTT. It translates to CASSFTGYGQPQHF.

This clonotype was picked up a small number of times. The rearrangement links TRBV7-3 to TRBJ2-5, with D unresolved. Germline V gene sequence: CDR1 SGHTA, CDR2 FQGTGA. The ends were cut back, 2 bases at V and 3 bases at J, with 4 bases in the middle. This CDR3 is 12 amino acids long. The CDR3 loop is CASSLDKETQYF. CDR3 DNA sequence: TGTGCCAGCAGCTTAGATAAAGAGACCCAGTACTTC.